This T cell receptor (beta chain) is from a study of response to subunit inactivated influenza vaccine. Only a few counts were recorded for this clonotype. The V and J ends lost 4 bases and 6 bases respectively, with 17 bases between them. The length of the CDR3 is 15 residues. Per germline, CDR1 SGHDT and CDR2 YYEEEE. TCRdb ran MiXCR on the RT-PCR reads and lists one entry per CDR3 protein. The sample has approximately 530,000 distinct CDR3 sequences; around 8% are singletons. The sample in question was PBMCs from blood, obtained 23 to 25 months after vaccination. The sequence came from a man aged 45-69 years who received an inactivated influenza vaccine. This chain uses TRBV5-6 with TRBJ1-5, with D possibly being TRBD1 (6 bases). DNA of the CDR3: TGTGCCAGCAGCAGTACAGGGAATGGGGGTCAGCCCCAGCATTTT. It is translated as CASSSTGNGGQPQHF.